This is a list of T cell receptor beta chains from one sample in a study of blood T cell repertoires in COVID-19. Sequenced by immunoSEQ multiplex PCR; TCRdb stores in-frame clones only, minus some. The sample lists 200,000 to 250,000 clones, around 92% occurring once. Source material: peripheral blood. These receptors were obtained from a man aged 25 to 45 with acute or convalescent COVID-19. Each CDR3 is given with its conserved first and last residue. D genes are given only for firm matches. A clone size is listed for some rows: how often the clone was seen (once, few, many), or a class if it is expanded.

clone size,D gene,V gene,J gene,CDR3 DNA,CDR3 protein
.,TRBD1,TRBV19,TRBJ2-2,TGTGCCAGTAGTCCTCCCATTAGACAGGGATCGGGCGGAGTGGCCGGGGAGCTGTTTTTT,CASSPPIRQGSGGVAGELFF
.,.,TRBV15,TRBJ1-5,TGTGCCACCAGCAGAGGGGCAGTTACCAATCAGCCCCAGCATTTT,CATSRGAVTNQPQHF
.,TRBD1,TRBV18,TRBJ2-1,TGTGCCAGCTCACCCGGGACAGGGGACAATGAGCAGTTCTTC,CASSPGTGDNEQFF
.,TRBD1,TRBV25-1,TRBJ1-2,TGTGCCAGCAGTGAATCCACTGACAGGGGCGGCTACACCTTC,CASSESTDRGGYTF
.,TRBD1,TRBV28,TRBJ1-2,TGTGCCAGCAGAACTGGGGACAGGGGGCCCTATGGCTACACCTTC,CASRTGDRGPYGYTF
.,.,TRBV7-2,TRBJ1-6,TGTGCCAGCAGCTTACACCAGTTCAGCTCCTATAATTCACCCCTCCACTTT,CASSLHQFSSYNSPLHF
.,.,TRBV24-1,TRBJ1-3,TGTGCCACCTTTGACAGACTCTACTTCTCTGGAAACACCATATATTTT,CATFDRLYFSGNTIYF
.,.,TRBV21-1,TRBJ2-1,.,CASSPQRYVGGGTDNEQFF
once,.,TRBV11-2,TRBJ2-3,TGTGCCAGCAGCATAGGTAGGGGCTGGCGGGACAGCACAGATACGCAGTATTTT,CASSIGRGWRDSTDTQYF
.,TRBD2,TRBV7-2,TRBJ2-3,TGTGCCAGCAGCTTAGTTCCGGGAGGGAGGGATACGCAGTATTTT,CASSLVPGGRDTQYF
.,.,TRBV7-9,TRBJ2-1,TGTGCCAGCAGCTTTCGCGATGAGCAGTTCTTC,CASSFRDEQFF
.,TRBD2,TRBV3-1/TRBV3-2,TRBJ2-2,TGTGCCAGCAGGCGAATGGGACTAGCGGGAGGAGGGACCGGGGAGCTGTTTTTT,CASRRMGLAGGGTGELFF
once,TRBD1,TRBV24-1,TRBJ2-1,TGTGCCACCAGCCTGACAGGGGAGCCCTACAATGAGCAGTTCTTC,CATSLTGEPYNEQFF
.,.,TRBV7-9,TRBJ1-6,TGTGCCAGCAGTGAGGGAGATTCACCCCTCCACTTT,CASSEGDSPLHF
.,.,TRBV3-1/TRBV3-2,TRBJ1-1,TGTGCCAGCAGCGTACGGGAGACAAAGAACACTGAAGCTTTCTTT,CASSVRETKNTEAFF
.,TRBD1,TRBV19,TRBJ2-7,TGTGCCAGCGCGGCCGGGACAGCCTACGAGCAGTACTTC,CASAAGTAYEQYF
once,.,TRBV5-5,TRBJ1-6,TGTGCCAGCAGCTTGTCAGCGAGCTCCTATAATTCACCCCTCCACTTT,CASSLSASSYNSPLHF
.,.,TRBV7-9,TRBJ1-1,TGTGCCAGCAGTTCAGGGATTCTGAACACTGAAGCTTTCTTT,CASSSGILNTEAFF
.,TRBD1,TRBV28,TRBJ2-5,TGTGCCAGCAGTACGAGGACAGGGGGGGAGACCCAGTACTTC,CASSTRTGGETQYF
.,TRBD2,TRBV5-1,TRBJ2-1,TGCGCCAGCAGCAGACTAGCGAGCTCCTACAATGAGCAGTTCTTC,CASSRLASSYNEQFF
once,.,TRBV28,TRBJ2-2,TGTGCCGTCGGGGAGAACACCGGGGAGCTGTTTTTT,CAVGENTGELFF
once,TRBD1,TRBV5-1,TRBJ1-3,TGCGCCAGCAGCTTCTCCGGGACAGGCGAAGCTTTT,CASSFSGTGEAF
.,TRBD1,TRBV28,TRBJ1-2,TGTGCCAGCAAGATCGGGGACAGGGTGGCTGGCTACACCTTC,CASKIGDRVAGYTF
.,.,TRBV15,TRBJ2-1,TGTGCCACCAGCAGAGAACAGGGAAATGAGCAGTTCTTC,CATSREQGNEQFF
.,.,TRBV5-6,TRBJ1-5,TGTGCCAGCAGCCAAGCCGGGGTCTTCCATCAGCCCCAGCATTTT,CASSQAGVFHQPQHF
.,.,TRBV6-5,TRBJ1-3,TGTGCCAGCAGCTCCCCGCGCGCTGGAAACACCATATATTTT,CASSSPRAGNTIYF
.,.,TRBV15,TRBJ1-2,TGTGCCACCAGCAGACAGGGGCATCACGGCTACACCTTC,CATSRQGHHGYTF
.,TRBD1,TRBV7-9,TRBJ1-2,TGTGCCAGCAGCTTCCAAGACAGGGTCGGGGGCTACACCTTC,CASSFQDRVGGYTF
.,.,TRBV5-1,TRBJ1-3,TGCGCCAGCAGCTCGAGTCGGGGGGCGCGGGGAAACACCATATATTTT,CASSSSRGARGNTIYF
.,.,TRBV19,TRBJ1-4,TGTGCCAGTAGTATCAGGGCAGCTAATGAAAAACTGTTTTTT,CASSIRAANEKLFF
.,.,TRBV5-1,TRBJ1-1,TGCGCCAGCAGCTTGAGTACAGGACGGCGTGGGAACACTGAAGCTTTCTTT,CASSLSTGRRGNTEAFF
.,.,TRBV29-1,TRBJ2-5,TGCAGCGTTGGACTGACCGTGCGAGAGACCCAGTACTTC,CSVGLTVRETQYF
.,.,TRBV5-6,TRBJ1-5,TGTGCCAGCAGCTTGAGGAGGGATCAGCCCCAGCATTTT,CASSLRRDQPQHF
.,TRBD2,TRBV28,TRBJ2-1,TGTGCCAGCAGTTCCCGACTAGCGGGAACCTACAATGAGCAGTTCTTC,CASSSRLAGTYNEQFF
.,.,TRBV15,TRBJ2-5,TGTGCCACCAGCAGAGATCGGGCGGGGAAAGAGACCCAGTACTTC,CATSRDRAGKETQYF
once,TRBD1,TRBV28,TRBJ1-1,TGTGCCAGCAGAGCCGGGACAGGTCTTCTGGTCCCTGAAGCTTTCTTT,CASRAGTGLLVPEAFF
.,.,TRBV5-1,TRBJ2-1,TGCGCCAGCAGCTTCGAGGACTATTACAATGAGCAGTTCTTC,CASSFEDYYNEQFF
.,TRBD1,TRBV6-1,TRBJ2-2,TGTGCCAGCAGTGTTAGACAGGGAAAGGGAACCGGGGAGCTGTTTTTT,CASSVRQGKGTGELFF
.,.,TRBV30,TRBJ2-7,TGTGCCTGGAGTTTGGGCAGGGGCCGAGAGCAGTACTTC,CAWSLGRGREQYF
.,TRBD1,TRBV9,TRBJ2-1,TGTGCCAGCAGCGTAAGACAGGGGGCATTGAATGAGCAGTTCTTC,CASSVRQGALNEQFF
.,TRBD1,TRBV3-1/TRBV3-2,TRBJ1-6,TGTGCCAGCAGCCTCGGGACAGCCATTCCACCCCTCCACTTT,CASSLGTAIPPLHF
.,.,TRBV6-5,TRBJ2-1,TGTGCCAGCAGTTATTTTGAGCGCCCGACCTACAATGAGCAGTTCTTC,CASSYFERPTYNEQFF
.,TRBD2,TRBV6-5,TRBJ2-7,TGTGCCAGCAGTCCGCGGACTAGCGGGGGCTACGAGCAGTACTTC,CASSPRTSGGYEQYF
.,TRBD1,TRBV19,TRBJ2-1,TGTGCCAGTAGTATAGACGGCAGGGGGCGAGGTGAGCAGTTCTTC,CASSIDGRGRGEQFF
.,TRBD1,TRBV28,TRBJ1-5,TGTGCCAGCAGTCGGCGACAGGGTAGCAATCAGCCCCAGCATTTT,CASSRRQGSNQPQHF